These 20 T cell receptor beta chains originate from one sample sequenced in a study of technical replicates of blood from a handful of donors. The protocol was immunoSEQ multiplex PCR, while the TCRdb copy is restricted to in-frame clones and leaves out a portion. The profile shows 80,000 or so clones, about 94% of them singletons. Input material: T cells isolated from PBMCs. The origin of the receptors is a human donor in good health.

The chain carries TRBV7-9 and TRBJ2-7; 11 bases are shared with TRBD2. From germline, CDR1 is SEHNR and CDR2 FQNEAQ (reference sequence). V dropped 5 bases and J dropped 2; count of bases not matched to a gene: 2. The CDR3 extends over 14 amino acids. The CDR3 loop reads CASSRLAGTYEQYF. The DNA for the CDR3 is TGTGCCAGCAGCCGACTAGCGGGAACCTACGAGCAGTACTTC.

The sample holds a few counts of this clone. V and J are TRBV4-2 and TRBJ2-5, with TRBD2 matching 8 bases. CDR1 is LGHNA and CDR2 is YNFKEQ in the germline V gene. The CDR3 has 15 amino acids. The J segment lost 9 bases and the V segment lost 0 bases, leaving 9 bases of the junction unmatched. The CDR3 spells CASSQDAGTSSPQYF. As DNA, the CDR3 is TGTGCCAGCAGCCAAGACGCCGGGACTAGTAGTCCCCAGTACTTC.

The chain joins TRBV29-1 to TRBJ1-2; 9 nucleotides match TRBD1. The germline CDR1 and CDR2 sequences are SQVTM and ANQGSEA. This CDR3 is built from 13 residues. The J segment lost 5 bases and the V segment lost 4 bases, leaving 5 bases of the junction unmatched. The CDR3 nucleotides are TGCAGCGTTGGGGACAGGGAACGGTATGGCTACACCTTC. It specifies CSVGDRERYGYTF.

The V gene is TRBV6-5, the J gene TRBJ2-7; TRBD2 might be the D (6 bases). V lost 6 bases, J lost 4 bases, and 16 bases lay in between. This CDR3 is 14 amino acids long. The germline CDR1 and CDR2 sequences are MNHEY and SVGAGI. CDR3 residues: CASSPLSGGYEQYF. The CDR3 DNA follows: TGTGCCAGCAGCCCACTCTCCGGGGGTTACGAGCAGTACTTC.

This chain uses TRBV27 with TRBJ1-1, with D uncertain. The CDR3 runs 12 residues. The germline V and J ends were trimmed by 9 bases and 5 bases, with 13 bases remaining between them. Looked up from germline, CDR1 is MNHEY and CDR2 is SMNVEV (reference sequence). The CDR3 is CASRTGGTEAFF. In DNA form, the CDR3 reads TGTGCCAGTAGGACGGGAGGAACTGAAGCTTTCTTT.

The rearrangement joins TRBV4-1 to TRBJ2-3; D uncertain. The CDR3 is made up of 16 amino acids. V gave up 1 base and J gave up 1 base, with 12 bases separating them. The germline V gene encodes CDR1 MGHRA and CDR2 YSYEKL. CDR3 sequence (DNA): TGCGCCAGCAGCCAAGCAGCCTCTAGTGGCACAGATACGCAGTATTTT. This codes for CASSQAASSGTDTQYF.

The rearrangement joins TRBV4-1 to TRBJ2-5; D not resolved. Germline lookup yields CDR1 MGHRA and CDR2 YSYEKL. This CDR3 has 17 residues. Trimming left V 0 bases short and J 1 base short, with 15 bases between. Written as DNA, the CDR3 is TGCGCCAGCAGCCAAGATCCCCCCGGTGGGCTCCAAGAGACCCAGTACTTC. Translated, it gives CASSQDPPGGLQETQYF.

The chain links TRBV9 to TRBJ1-5; the match to TRBD1 covers 12 bases. The CDR3 extends over 15 amino acids. Germline-derived CDR1 and CDR2 are SGDLS and YYNGEE. Trimming took 4 bases from V and 7 from J; bases not matched to a gene: 6. The CDR3 is CASSPGQGATQPQHF. CDR3 DNA sequence: TGTGCCAGCAGCCCGGGACAGGGGGCTACGCAGCCCCAGCATTTT.

This sequence joins TRBV10-2 and TRBJ2-7; 9 positions agree with TRBD2. Germline V gene sequence: CDR1 WSHSY, CDR2 SAAADI. After removal of 7 bases from V and 3 bases from J, the junction contained 7 bases not matched to a gene. This CDR3 is built from 14 residues. The chain's CDR3 is CASKWLAGNYEQYF. CDR3 in DNA: TGCGCCAGCAAATGGCTAGCGGGAAACTACGAGCAGTACTTC.

This chain links TRBV6-1 with TRBJ1-5; possibly TRBD1 for D (5 bases). The V gene lost 8 bases and the J gene lost 4 bases, with 12 bases spanning the gap. There are 13 residues in the CDR3. Germline-derived CDR1 and CDR2 are MNHNS and SASEGT. This CDR3 reads CASGGNRNQPQHF. The CDR3 coding sequence is TGTGCCAGCGGGGGGAACAGAAATCAGCCCCAGCATTTT.

This chain joins TRBV6-5 and TRBJ1-2; 7 bases agree with TRBD1. The trim removed 4 bases at V and 4 bases at J, leaving 3 bases unmatched. Germline V gives CDR1 MNHEY, CDR2 SVGAGI. The CDR3 is 13 amino acids. CDR3 loop: CASSWPGGYGYTF. CDR3 sequence (DNA): TGTGCCAGCAGTTGGCCAGGGGGCTATGGCTACACCTTC.

The V gene is TRBV14, the J gene TRBJ2-7; D might be TRBD1 (6 bases). The CDR3 loop spans 15 amino acids. The V and J ends lost 4 bases and 0 bases respectively, with 13 bases between them. Germline CDR1 reads SGHDN; CDR2 reads FVKESK. The CDR3 nucleotides read TGTGCCAGCAGCCCTTTTGACAGGAGCTCCTACGAGCAGTACTTC. Protein: CASSPFDRSSYEQYF.

The rearrangement joins TRBV11-3 to TRBJ2-2; perhaps TRBD1 as D (5 bases). Trimming cost V 6 bases and J 0 bases, with 11 bases left between them. The CDR3 is made up of 15 amino acids. Looked up from germline, CDR1 is SGHNT and CDR2 is YENEEA. The CDR3 DNA reads as TGTGCCAGCAGTGGACAATCCTCGAACACCGGGGAGCTGTTTTTT. It specifies CASSGQSSNTGELFF.

This chain links TRBV7-9 with TRBJ2-4, with D maybe TRBD2 (6 bases). Germline lookup yields CDR1 SEHNR and CDR2 FQNEAQ (reference sequence). This CDR3 has 14 amino acids. V lost 3 bases to trimming and J lost 5 bases, with 11 bases between them. As DNA, the CDR3 is TGTGCCAGCAGCTTCGGAGGGCAACAAAACATTCAGTACTTC. This sequence encodes CASSFGGQQNIQYF.

The chain combines TRBV28 with TRBJ2-2; 7 bases line up with TRBD1. CDR3 length equals 20 residues. The germline gives CDR1 MDHEN, CDR2 SYDVKM. Trimming took 5 bases from V and 0 from J; bases not matched to a gene: 18. The CDR3 is CASSPATGVNYLANTGELFF. The CDR3, as DNA: TGTGCCAGCAGTCCAGCCACAGGGGTAAACTACCTCGCGAACACCGGGGAGCTGTTTTTT. The full variable domain, its missing parts supplied by reference TRBV28 and TRBJ2-2, is DVKVTQSSRYLVKRTGEKVFLECVQDMDHENMFWYRQDPGLGLRLIYFSYDVKMKEKGDIPEGYSVSREKKERFSLILESASTNQTSMYLCASSPATGVNYLANTGELFFGEGSRLTVL.

The chain uses TRBV5-1 and TRBJ2-2; D not resolved. The V end lost 4 bases, the J end lost 7 bases, and 14 bases lay between the germline ends. Germline CDR1 and CDR2: SGHRS and YFSETQ. The CDR3 loop spans 14 amino acids. The CDR3 DNA is TGCGCCAGCAGCCTAGGTGGGTTAAGCGGGGAGCTGTTTTTT. It specifies CASSLGGLSGELFF.

Written as DNA, the CDR3 is TGTGCCAGCACCGCAGGTTTCGACGAGCAGTACTTC. This codes for CASTAGFDEQYF. The rearrangement uses TRBV2 and TRBJ2-7; the D is unclear. CDR3 length: 12 amino acids. Germline values: CDR1 SNHLY, CDR2 FYNNEI. V was cut by 7 bases and J by 5 bases, with 12 bases left in between.

The chain couples TRBV29-1 to TRBJ1-1; D possibly corresponds to TRBD1 (5 bases). The V end was cut by 1 base, the J end by 3 bases, with 9 bases between. The CDR3 is 13 amino acids. Germline V CDR1 and CDR2: SQVTM, ANQGSEA. CDR3 region: CSVEAGRDTEAFF. The CDR3 DNA reads as TGCAGCGTTGAAGCAGGGAGGGACACTGAAGCTTTCTTT.

The V gene is TRBV27, the J gene TRBJ1-2; possible D gene TRBD1, 6 bases. Trimming took off 5 bases at V and 2 bases at J, with 9 bases between the two ends. The CDR3 loop spans 13 amino acids. Germline V lookup: CDR1 MNHEY, CDR2 SMNVEV (reference sequence). CDR3 nucleotide sequence: TGTGCCAGCAGTCTAACAGGGAACTATGGCTACACCTTC. The encoded protein is CASSLTGNYGYTF.

J is TRBJ1-2 and V is TRBV4-3, with 8 bases matching TRBD1. This CDR3 has 16 amino acids. CDR1 LGHNA and CDR2 YSLEER come from the germline V gene. The V segment lost 3 bases and the J segment 4 bases; nucleotides outside the gene matches: 10. The CDR3 coding sequence is TGCGCCAGCAGCCACGATCTCGGGACAGGCGGCTATGGCTACACCTTC. Its protein is CASSHDLGTGGYGYTF.